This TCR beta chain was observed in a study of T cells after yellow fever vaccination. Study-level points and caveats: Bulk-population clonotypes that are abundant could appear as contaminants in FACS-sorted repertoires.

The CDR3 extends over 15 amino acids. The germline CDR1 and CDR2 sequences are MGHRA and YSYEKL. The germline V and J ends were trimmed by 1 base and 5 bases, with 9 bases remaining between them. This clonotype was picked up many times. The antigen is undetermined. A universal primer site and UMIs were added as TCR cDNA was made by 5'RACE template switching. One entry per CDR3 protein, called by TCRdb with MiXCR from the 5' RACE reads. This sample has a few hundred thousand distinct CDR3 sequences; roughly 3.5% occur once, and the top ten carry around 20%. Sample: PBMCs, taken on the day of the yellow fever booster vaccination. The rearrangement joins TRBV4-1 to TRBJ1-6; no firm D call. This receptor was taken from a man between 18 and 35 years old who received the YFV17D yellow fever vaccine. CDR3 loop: CASSQAGLNNSPLHF. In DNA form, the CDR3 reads TGCGCCAGCAGCCAAGCGGGTTTAAATAATTCACCCCTCCACTTT.